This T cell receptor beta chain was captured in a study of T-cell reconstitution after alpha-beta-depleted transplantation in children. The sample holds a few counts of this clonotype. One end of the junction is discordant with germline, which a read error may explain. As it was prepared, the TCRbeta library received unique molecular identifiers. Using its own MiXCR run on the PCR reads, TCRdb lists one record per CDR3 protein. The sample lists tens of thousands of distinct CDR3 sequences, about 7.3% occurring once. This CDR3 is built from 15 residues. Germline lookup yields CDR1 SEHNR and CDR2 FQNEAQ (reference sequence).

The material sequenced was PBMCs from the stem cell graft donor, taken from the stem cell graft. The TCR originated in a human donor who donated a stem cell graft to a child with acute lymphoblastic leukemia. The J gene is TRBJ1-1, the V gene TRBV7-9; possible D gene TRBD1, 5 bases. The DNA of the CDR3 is TGTGCCAGCAGCCTGACCCAGGGTATGAACATTGAAGCTTTCTTT. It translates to CASSLTQGMNIEAFF.